This T cell receptor beta chain originates from a study of blood T cell repertoires in COVID-19 (dated by TCRdb to about 2020). Regarding the study in general: Samples covering the acute and convalescent phases of COVID-19 were provided by collaborators in the United States, Italy and Spain. Deeply sampled blood TCRbeta repertoires from subjects exposed to, actively infected with, or recovered from COVID-19 were included in the dataset. The samples were drawn from two sources: the first 160 participants of the ongoing ImmuneRACE study, and 1,254 subjects contributed by 6 global collaborators. The repertoires were released in a freely available public database meant as a resource for research on the immune response to SARS-CoV-2. Where available, HLA class I and class II types were taken from metadata supplied by the sample provider and were not determined by assay-based typing. A de-identified subject ID, COVID-19 status, age in years and sex were almost always included in the sample metadata. The material from the prospective study consisted of cDNA or gDNA derived from T cells, B-cell-depleted T cells, or PBMCs.

Concerning this clone itself: Its target antigen remains unknown. Base qualities are not provided; no much larger clone lies one nucleotide away.

Overall study outcomes, separate from this receptor: Clinical and demographic metadata were provided uncurated, with the amount varying by source and participant.

TCRbeta CDR3 regions were amplified from genomic DNA using the immunoSEQ Assay, a bias-controlled multiplex PCR. In the original analysis: Nucleated cell counts per sample were estimated from amplification of reference gene primers within the assay. To quantify the absolute abundance of each unique TCRbeta CDR3 rearrangement, sequence reads were collapsed and filtered. Productive Simpson clonality was computed per sample as the square root of Simpson's diversity index over productive rearrangements. This is the immuneACCESS table as TCRdb keeps it, with only in-frame sequences that have V and J called. A part of the clones is gone; compared with another copy, unresolved V genes explain less than half, and the rest is unexplained. V and J calls and clone size come straight from that table; D and trimming were deduced from the DNA. Counted in this sample were under 90,000 clones; over 75% of them appeared once. Of the sample, less than 3% is held by the ten largest clones.

Each collaborating institution followed its own protocols to collect whole blood in K2EDTA tubes. For TCRbeta analysis, collaborator samples were shipped as frozen whole blood, as isolated PBMCs, or as DNA extracted from either sample type. The sample was peripheral blood. The sequence was obtained from a man between 65 and 80 years old with active or convalescent COVID-19.

The nucleotide sequence is given as TGTGCCAGCAGCCCCACCCGGACAGGGACCGGGGGGCAGTACTTC. The translation is CASSPTRTGTGGQYF. The sequence joins TRBV7-8 to TRBJ2-7, with TRBD1 matching 8 junction bases. Including the terminal cysteine and phenylalanine, the CDR3 comprises 15 residues. The read is trimmed to its CDR3 DNA, 45 bases read in frame from base 1. Via the germline V gene, CDR1 is SGHVS and CDR2 FQNEAQ. Relative to germline, V is missing 5 bases and J is missing 9 bases, with 15 bases of the junction outside any gene match. Here the CDR3 is joined to the reference TRBV7-8 and TRBJ2-7 genes, and the full variable domain is: GAGVSQSPRYKVAKRGQDVALRCDPISGHVSLFWYQQALGQGPEFLTYFQNEAQLDKSGLPSDRFFAERPEGSVSTLKIQRTQQEDSAVYLCASSPTRTGTGGQYFGPGTRLTVT.